Reported below is one TCR beta chain. Deletions cut 2 bases from V and 1 base from J, with 6 bases between. Germline CDR1 SGHRS, CDR2 YFSETQ. The CDR3 is 13 amino acids. Libraries were prepared by immunoSEQ multiplex PCR; TCRdb keeps only in-frame clonotypes and omits some of them. There are around 210,000 clones in the sample; about 88% occur only once, and roughly a sixth lies in the top ten. These data are taken from a study of blood T cell repertoires in COVID-19. The sequenced material came from peripheral blood. The sequence was collected from a man aged 45-60 years with COVID-19, enrolled during active disease. The J gene is TRBJ2-5, the V gene TRBV5-1; D is uncertain. The CDR3 sequence: CASSFFGQETQYF. Here the CDR3 DNA reads TGCGCCAGCAGCTTTTTCGGCCAAGAGACCCAGTACTTC.